This TCR beta chain was identified during a study of T cells in Graves' hyperthyroidism and ophthalmopathy. The CDR3 covers 14 residues. V dropped 3 bases and J dropped 1 base, with 12 bases sitting between them. From germline, CDR1 is DFQATT and CDR2 SNEGSKA (reference sequence). This clonotype was recorded at least ten times. Disease duration under 2 months; hyperthyroidism patients were aged 18 to 65. Exclusion followed for patients with uncontrolled infection, other autoimmune disease, pregnancy or lactation. Blood was sampled at initial diagnosis of hyperthyroidism, prior to onset of any ophthalmopathy symptoms. Amplified TCR beta CDR3 regions derived from RNA transcripts. In the first-round RT-PCR of the TCR CDR3, the HTBI primer set was used. Using its own MiXCR run on the multiplex PCR reads, TCRdb lists one record per CDR3 protein. The table shows roughly 180,000 distinct CDR3 sequences, with about 9.4% occurring only once.

The sample taken for sequencing was blood. V gene TRBV20-1 combines with J gene TRBJ1-1, with D unclear. This TCR was recovered from a young woman with Graves' hyperthyroidism that later progressed to Graves' ophthalmopathy. This CDR3 reads CSARGGFGNTEAFF. DNA of the CDR3: TGCAGTGCTAGGGGTGGGTTTGGGAACACTGAAGCTTTCTTT.